The next 13 T cell receptor beta chains were all read from a single sample in a study of T cell responses to AZD1222 COVID-19 vaccine. TCRdb's table, derived via immunoSEQ multiplex PCR, lists solely in-frame clones and lacks some. The table includes 150,000 to 200,000 clones, 80% to 95% detected once. The sequencing here drew on peripheral blood, taken on day 0 of AZD1222 vaccination. Every receptor here comes from an adult in good health.

This sequence joins TRBV28 and TRBJ2-7; 9 nucleotides align to TRBD1. The CDR3 is 15 residues long. From germline, CDR1 is MDHEN and CDR2 SYDVKM. Trimming cost V 5 bases and J 5 bases; bases outside gene matches: 10. The CDR3 nucleotides are TGTGCCAGCAGTACACCCGGACAGGGGCGGGACGAGCAGTACTTC. Protein sequence: CASSTPGQGRDEQYF.

Only a few counts were recorded for this clone. The chain is built from TRBV7-3 and TRBJ1-2; D unresolved. Germline values: CDR1 SGHTA, CDR2 FQGTGA. The V end lost 2 bases, the J end lost 5 bases, and 9 bases lay between the germline ends. This CDR3 is 13 amino acids long. CDR3 protein: CASSLEGGYGYTF. The CDR3 DNA reads as TGTGCCAGCAGCTTAGAGGGCGGATATGGCTACACCTTC.

This chain connects TRBV3-1 (or the pseudogene TRBV3-2) to TRBJ2-5; no reliable D call. The CDR3 loop spans 16 amino acids. The V gene's germline CDR1 is LGHDT and CDR2 YNNKEL (reference sequence). V was shortened by 4 bases and J by 0 bases, with 15 bases between the two germline ends. DNA of the CDR3: TGTGCCAGCAGCCTTCAACTCGCTGGGGACCAAGAGACCCAGTACTTC. Its translation is CASSLQLAGDQETQYF.

CDR3 bases: TGTGCCAGCAGCCCACCCCCCGGGCTAAAAACCCTCACCTACGAGCAGTACTTC. Encoded protein: CASSPPPGLKTLTYEQYF. The chain employs TRBV3-1 (or the pseudogene TRBV3-2) and TRBJ2-7; D gene ambiguous. CDR1 LGHDT and CDR2 YNNKEL come from the germline V gene (reference sequence). Trimming took off 4 bases at V and 2 bases at J, with 24 bases between the two ends. The CDR3 totals 18 residues.

CDR3 sequence: CASSSGTSSGNTIYF. In DNA form, the CDR3 reads TGCGCCAGCAGCTCCGGGACATCCTCTGGAAACACCATATATTTT. V usage is TRBV5-1 and J usage is TRBJ1-3, with D perhaps matching TRBD1 (6 bases). CDR3 length: 15 amino acids. Germline lookup yields CDR1 SGHRS and CDR2 YFSETQ. V gave up 3 bases and J gave up 0 bases, with 10 bases separating them.

The chain uses TRBV11-2 and TRBJ1-1; no definite D call. Trimming cost V 5 bases and J 11 bases, with 21 bases left between them. This CDR3 region has 14 residues. Germline V gene sequence: CDR1 SGHAT, CDR2 FQNNGV. For the CDR3, the DNA is TGTGCCAGCAGCGTCGGAACTGAATGGGAGGAGGCTTTCTTT. Its protein is CASSVGTEWEEAFF.

V is TRBV5-1 and J is TRBJ1-6; D perhaps matches TRBD1 (5 bases). CDR3 length: 14 amino acids. CDR1 is SGHRS and CDR2 is YFSETQ in the germline V gene. With 1 base removed from V and 7 bases from J, the gap between germline ends came to 9 bases. CDR3 residues: CASSLMGVNSPLHF. The CDR3 DNA sequence: TGCGCCAGCAGCTTGATGGGGGTCAATTCACCCCTCCACTTT.

The genes are TRBV30 and TRBJ1-5, with no clear D. Germline loops: CDR1 GTSNPN, CDR2 SVGIG (reference sequence). The CDR3 is made up of 14 amino acids. Deletions cut 2 bases from V and 0 bases from J, with 8 bases between. This CDR3 reads CAWSSRGSNQPQHF. The CDR3 bases are TGTGCCTGGAGTTCGCGCGGTAGCAATCAGCCCCAGCATTTT.

The genes are TRBV12-3 or TRBV12-4 and TRBJ1-2; D is ambiguous. The germline V and J ends were trimmed by 2 bases and 8 bases, with 12 bases remaining between them. This CDR3 is 13 amino acids long. The CDR3 is CASSLYPERGYTF. The CDR3 DNA reads as TGTGCCAGCAGTTTATACCCGGAGAGGGGCTACACCTTC.

This clone has a single count. The chain joins TRBV19 to TRBJ2-2; a possible D gene is TRBD1 (6 bases). Germline values: CDR1 LNHDA, CDR2 SQIVND (reference sequence). This CDR3 spans 16 amino acids. The V end lost 3 bases, the J end lost 3 bases, and 14 bases lay between the germline ends. The DNA of the CDR3 is TGTGCCAGTAGTATGTCAGGGGAGATTTACACCGGGGAGCTGTTTTTT. Its protein is CASSMSGEIYTGELFF.

V is TRBV27 and J is TRBJ1-5; perhaps TRBD1 as D (5 bases). CDR3 length equals 13 residues. V gave up 6 bases and J gave up 5 bases, with 11 bases separating them. CDR1 is MNHEY and CDR2 is SMNVEV in the germline V gene (reference sequence). The CDR3 here is CASRRGLHQPQHF. CDR3 nucleotides: TGTGCCAGCAGACGGGGCCTGCATCAGCCCCAGCATTTT.

V gene TRBV11-2 combines with J gene TRBJ2-1; 7 nucleotides align to TRBD1. Germline V gene data show CDR1 as SGHAT and CDR2 as FQNNGV. CDR3 length equals 12 residues. V gave up 7 bases and J gave up 9 bases; unmatched junction bases: 6. CDR3 coding DNA: TGTGCCAGCACCCCACAGGGGATTGAGCAGTTCTTC. This translates into CASTPQGIEQFF.

J is TRBJ1-3 and V is TRBV24-1, with a tentative D call TRBD1 (5 bases). Between the trimmed V and J ends, which lost 4 bases and 8 bases, there was a span of 14 bases. CDR1 is KGHDR, CDR2 SFDVKD, per germline. This CDR3 comprises 14 residues. The CDR3 is CATSEGDGGDTIYF. In DNA form, the CDR3 reads TGTGCCACCAGTGAGGGGGACGGCGGGGACACCATATATTTT.